This T cell receptor (beta chain) was documented in a study of blood T cell repertoires in COVID-19. Participants reported their clinical history, and cohort assignment relied on those reports. TCRdb's table, derived via immunoSEQ multiplex PCR, lists solely in-frame clones and lacks some. The table lists around 230,000 clones, 85% to 90% of them singletons, with less than 4.5% in the top ten. This clone was observed once. Germline trimming cut 5 bases from V and 4 bases from J; bases unmatched to any gene: 5. This CDR3 contains 14 residues. The germline V gene has CDR1 LNHDA and CDR2 SQIVND (reference sequence).

The sequenced sample consisted of PBMCs or T cells enriched from blood (not recorded which). The chain recombines TRBV19 with TRBJ1-3; 7 bases align to TRBD1. This TCR derives from a woman between 25 and 40 years old with acute COVID-19. The CDR3 DNA follows: TGTGCCAGTAGTCAAACAGGGGTCGGAAACACCATATATTTT. Protein sequence: CASSQTGVGNTIYF.